Each of the 19 T cell receptor beta chains below was sequenced from the same sample in a study of cytotoxic CD8 clonotypes in ibrutinib-treated CLL. The protocol was immunoSEQ multiplex PCR, while the TCRdb copy is restricted to in-frame clones and leaves out a portion. The sample shows some 140,000 clones, less than 95% of them seen only once. Material: PBMCs, obtained after 12 months of ibrutinib treatment. These receptors were collected from a human donor with chronic lymphocytic leukemia.

The chain employs TRBV18 and TRBJ2-2; D not resolved. From germline, CDR1 is KGHSH and CDR2 LQKENI. CDR3 length equals 15 residues. Trimming pared 4 bases from V and 1 base from J, leaving 10 bases between. This chain's CDR3 is CASSRSRENTGELFF. The CDR3 region has the DNA TGTGCCAGCTCACGGTCTCGCGAGAACACCGGGGAGCTGTTTTTT.

The V and J genes are TRBV10-3 and TRBJ2-3; perhaps D is TRBD1 or TRBD2 (5 bases each). Germline CDR1 is ENHRY and CDR2 is SYGVKD. CDR3 size: 13 residues. Trimming stripped 4 bases from V and 3 bases from J, with 8 bases between. The CDR3 region is CAISGEGTDTQYF. Written as DNA, the CDR3 is TGTGCCATCAGTGGCGAGGGGACAGATACGCAGTATTTT.

The rearrangement joins TRBV5-6 to TRBJ2-5, with 8 nucleotides matching TRBD2. Germline V gene lookup returns CDR1 SGHDT and CDR2 YYEEEE. V shed 0 bases, J shed 0 bases, and the junction held 7 bases outside the gene matches. The CDR3 runs to 17 residues. CDR3 sequence (DNA): TGTGCCAGCAGCTTGGGTCTAGCGGGCGTGTACCAAGAGACCCAGTACTTC. Protein sequence: CASSLGLAGVYQETQYF.

Note on this clone: One end of the junction does not line up with germline, which may come from a read error. The rearrangement uses TRBV28 and TRBJ2-1; D is perhaps TRBD2 (5 bases). The CDR3 length is 11 residues. CDR1 MDHEN and CDR2 SYDVKM come from the germline V gene. In DNA form, the CDR3 reads TGTGCCAGCAGGGCTGAAAGCGGTCCAATCTTC. Translating gives CASRAESGPIF.

The chain employs TRBV9 and TRBJ2-7; D may be TRBD2 (5 bases). The length of the CDR3 is 15 residues. Looked up from germline, CDR1 is SGDLS and CDR2 is YYNGEE. Trimming removed 5 bases at V and 4 bases at J, with 19 bases between. CDR3: CASSLTSDFGYEQYF. For the CDR3, the DNA is TGTGCCAGCAGTCTAACTAGTGATTTCGGTTACGAGCAGTACTTC.

The V call is TRBV28, the J call TRBJ2-7, with TRBD2 identical over 8 bases. The ends lost 8 bases at V and 0 bases at J; junction bases unmatched: 6. The CDR3 covers 14 residues. Germline CDR1 is MDHEN and CDR2 is SYDVKM. As DNA, the CDR3 is TGTGCCAGCCCACCCGGGGGGGCCTCCTACGAGCAGTACTTC. Residues: CASPPGGASYEQYF.

CDR3 nucleotides: TGCGCCAGCAGCGCCCGCAGGGACAGGGACCGGAATCAGCCCCAGCATTTT. Encoded protein: CASSARRDRDRNQPQHF. The genes are TRBV4-1 and TRBJ1-5; 9 bases are shared with TRBD1. Trimming removed 5 bases from V and 4 bases from J; junction bases left unmatched: 12. Germline loops: CDR1 MGHRA, CDR2 YSYEKL. The CDR3 loop spans 17 amino acids.

This chain connects TRBV6-5 to TRBJ1-1; TRBD1 agrees at 7 bases. Germline assignment: CDR1 MNHEY and CDR2 SVGAGI. Trimming at V came to 0 bases and at J to 1 base, leaving 5 bases not matched to a gene. The CDR3 length is 16 residues. In DNA, the CDR3 is TGTGCCAGCAGTTACTCGACGAACAGGGGGAACACTGAAGCTTTCTTT. Protein sequence: CASSYSTNRGNTEAFF.

This clone came up a few times. This chain links TRBV10-3 with TRBJ2-7; D is unresolved. Germline loops: CDR1 ENHRY, CDR2 SYGVKD. The germline V and J ends were trimmed by 3 bases and 4 bases, with 4 bases remaining between them. This CDR3 contains 11 residues. CDR3 sequence reads: CAISEQYEQYF. CDR3 DNA: TGTGCCATCAGTGAACAGTACGAGCAGTACTTC.

CDR3 sequence (DNA): TGTGCCAGCAAACCGGGACTAGGTAGGACTGGAAACACCATATATTTT. This codes for CASKPGLGRTGNTIYF. This chain links TRBV27 with TRBJ1-3, with D perhaps matching TRBD1 (5 bases). V was cut by 7 bases and J by 2 bases, with 18 bases left in between. From germline, CDR1 is MNHEY and CDR2 SMNVEV (reference sequence). This CDR3 comprises 16 residues.

In this sample, this clone turned up once. This chain connects TRBV29-1 to TRBJ1-1; D gene unclear. Trimming left V 4 bases short and J 4 bases short, with 13 bases between. This CDR3 has 13 residues. Germline assignment: CDR1 SQVTM and CDR2 ANQGSEA. CDR3 sequence (DNA): TGCAGCGTTGTGGCCCTTGAGGGCACTGAAGCTTTCTTT. Translated: CSVVALEGTEAFF.

This chain uses TRBV5-5 with TRBJ2-2; tentative D call: TRBD2 (5 bases). V was clipped by 0 bases and J by 4 bases, with 13 bases between them. The CDR3 consists of 16 residues. Germline V lookup: CDR1 SGHKS, CDR2 YYEKEE (reference sequence). The CDR3 sequence is CASSLDTRMGTGELFF. The CDR3 nucleotides read TGTGCCAGCAGCTTGGACACTAGGATGGGCACCGGGGAGCTGTTTTTT.

CDR3 loop: CASSPPDRKQSGANVLTF. As DNA, the CDR3 is TGTGCCAGCTCACCACCGGACAGGAAACAATCTGGGGCCAACGTCCTGACTTTC. This chain joins TRBV18 and TRBJ2-6, with 7 bases lining up with TRBD1. The CDR3 has 18 amino acids. CDR1 KGHSH and CDR2 LQKENI come from the germline V gene. Unmatched junction bases numbered 6, after V lost 0 bases and J lost 1 base. Looking up the rest from reference TRBV18 and TRBJ2-6 gives the full variable domain: NAGVMQNPRHLVRRRGQEARLRCSPMKGHSHVYWYRQLPEEGLKFMVYLQKENIIDESGMPKERFSAEFPKEGPSILRIQQVVRGDSAAYFCASSPPDRKQSGANVLTFGAGSRLTVL.

The rearrangement uses TRBV19 and TRBJ1-1, with a weak D call TRBD1 (5 bases). The CDR3 sequence is 13 residues long. The V gene lost 3 bases and the J gene lost 3 bases, with 8 bases spanning the gap. The germline V gene encodes CDR1 LNHDA and CDR2 SQIVND (reference sequence). The CDR3 here is CASSIGGHTEAFF. CDR3 DNA: TGTGCCAGTAGTATCGGGGGACACACTGAAGCTTTCTTT.

V and J are TRBV4-1 and TRBJ2-1, with 11 bases that match TRBD2. Trimming at V came to 0 bases and at J to 1 base, leaving 5 bases not matched to a gene. This CDR3 has 18 amino acids. Germline V gene lookup returns CDR1 MGHRA and CDR2 YSYEKL. Written as DNA, the CDR3 is TGCGCCAGCAGCCAAGAAAAGGGACTAGCGGTTTCCTACAATGAGCAGTTCTTC. It codes for CASSQEKGLAVSYNEQFF.

The V and J genes are TRBV9 and TRBJ2-1, with 9 nucleotides matching TRBD2. This CDR3 has 16 amino acids. The V and J ends lost 2 bases and 8 bases, in that order; junction bases with no gene match: 11. Germline CDR1 SGDLS, CDR2 YYNGEE. The CDR3 sequence is CASSVLSGSGVDEQFF. DNA of the CDR3: TGTGCCAGCAGCGTCCTTAGCGGGAGCGGTGTCGATGAGCAGTTCTTC.

This clone was seen once. The rearrangement joins TRBV7-3 to TRBJ2-1; 7 nucleotides align to TRBD1. CDR3 size: 15 residues. After removal of 5 bases from V and 1 base from J, the junction contained 5 bases not matched to a gene. Germline CDR1 is SGHTA and CDR2 is FQGTGA. CDR3 loop: CASSRQGTSYNEQFF. CDR3 in DNA: TGTGCCAGCAGCCGACAGGGTACGTCCTACAATGAGCAGTTCTTC.

V gene TRBV9 combines with J gene TRBJ2-2; the match to TRBD1 covers 10 bases. V gave up 4 bases and J gave up 4 bases; unmatched junction bases: 4. The CDR3 runs to 15 residues. In germline, CDR1 is SGDLS, CDR2 YYNGEE. The CDR3 nucleotides read TGTGCCAGCAGCCCACGGACAGGGGGCACCGGGGAGCTGTTTTTT. It translates to CASSPRTGGTGELFF.

The CDR3 reads CASSITPGQGSHEQYF. The CDR3 nucleotides are TGTGCCAGCAGCATTACTCCGGGACAGGGAAGCCACGAGCAGTACTTC. V gene TRBV5-6 combines with J gene TRBJ2-7; 9 bases agree with TRBD1. Germline-derived CDR1 and CDR2 are SGHDT and YYEEEE. The length of the CDR3 is 16 residues. The junction had 13 bases not matched to a gene; V was cut back by 4 bases and J by 5 bases.